This is a list of T cell receptor beta chains from one sample in a study of early T cells in non-severe SARS-CoV-2 infection. From the 5' RACE reads, TCRdb called clonotypes with MiXCR, one entry per CDR3 protein. The data show 30,000 to 45,000 distinct CDR3 sequences, about 9.3% seen once. The material sequenced was whole blood. The receptors originated from an adult who was a healthcare worker with PCR-confirmed SARS-CoV-2 infection or an uninfected control (not recorded which). Both conserved end residues are part of each CDR3. D genes are given only for firm matches. Clone size appears in some rows only: once, few, many, or a class for an expanded clone.

-	-	TRBJ2-1	TRBV18	TGTGCCAGCTCACTTTCGGCAATTAATGAGCAGTTCTTC	CASSLSAINEQFF
many	-	TRBJ2-2	TRBV28	TGTGCCAGCAGTTTATACCCGGCGACAGCCACCGGGGAGCTGTTTTTT	CASSLYPATATGELFF
many	TRBD2	TRBJ2-1	TRBV6-2/TRBV6-3	TGTGCCAGCAGTTTAGCGGGGGGAACCTCCTACAATGAGCAGTTCTTC	CASSLAGGTSYNEQFF
-	TRBD2	TRBJ2-3	TRBV9	TGTGCCAGCAGCGCGACTAGCGGGGGGCTGTTAACGCAGTATTTT	CASSATSGGLLTQYF
many	-	TRBJ1-1	TRBV6-6	TGTGCCAGCAGTCAGGGACGGCACACTGAAGCTTTCTTT	CASSQGRHTEAFF
many	-	TRBJ2-7	TRBV3-1	TGTGCCAGCAGCCAAGGGCCGGGCCAAACTTACGAGCAGTACTTC	CASSQGPGQTYEQYF
many	-	TRBJ1-1	TRBV3-1	TGTGCCAGCAGCCAAGATCTGGCGCGGTCAGGTGAAGCTTTCTTT	CASSQDLARSGEAFF
many	-	TRBJ1-5	TRBV7-7	TGTGCCAGCAGCTTCCAAAAAACGGGAAACAATCAGCCCCAGCATTTT	CASSFQKTGNNQPQHF
many	-	TRBJ1-2	TRBV28	TGTGCCAGCAGCTCCGGGAACGCGTATGGCTACACCTTC	CASSSGNAYGYTF
-	-	TRBJ2-7	TRBV2	TGTGCCAGCAGTGAAGGTGGCGGGGTTTACGAGCAGTACTTC	CASSEGGGVYEQYF
few	TRBD1	TRBJ2-5	TRBV27	TGTGCCAGCAGTTTGACAGGGGGCGCCGTAGGGACCCAGTACTTC	CASSLTGGAVGTQYF
many	-	TRBJ1-1	TRBV18	TGTGCCAGCTCACCTGCCCGGACAGCGAACACTGAAGCTTTCTTT	CASSPARTANTEAFF
few	-	TRBJ2-6	TRBV18	TGTGCCAGCTCACCACTATTTACTGGGGCCAACGTCCTGACTTTC	CASSPLFTGANVLTF
few	-	TRBJ2-5	TRBV28	TGTGCCAGCAGTTCCCGGTTCAGGGCGGCGGTTGAGACCCAGTACTTC	CASSSRFRAAVETQYF
few	-	TRBJ2-3	TRBV29-1	TGCAGCGTTGACGGGGGAACGCAGTATTTT	CSVDGGTQYF
many	TRBD2	TRBJ2-5	TRBV10-3	TGTGCCATCAGTGAGACTAGCGGGGGTCAAGAGACCCAGTACTTC	CAISETSGGQETQYF
-	-	TRBJ2-1	TRBV10-3	TGTGCCATCAGTGAGTCGGGAAATGAGCAGTTCTTC	CAISESGNEQFF
many	-	TRBJ1-5	TRBV4-1	TGCGCCAGCAGCCAAGATTTTAATCAGCCCCAGCATTTT	CASSQDFNQPQHF
-	-	TRBJ1-1	TRBV3-2	TGTGCCAGCAGCCCACTCAGGGAGAACACTGAAGCTTTCTTT	CASSPLRENTEAFF
few	-	TRBJ1-2	TRBV20-1	TGCAGTGCTAGAGATAACTATGGCTACACCTTC	CSARDNYGYTF
many	-	TRBJ2-3	TRBV7-2	TGTGCCAGCAGCTTAGTCGGGGCAGGCACAGATACGCAGTATTTT	CASSLVGAGTDTQYF
few	TRBD2	TRBJ2-1	TRBV29-1	TGCAGCGTTACCGGACTAGCGGGGGCCTCCTACAATGAGCAGTTCTTC	CSVTGLAGASYNEQFF
-	TRBD1	TRBJ2-3	TRBV12-3/TRBV12-4	TGTGCCAGCACCCGGGACAGGGGCACAGATACGCAGTATTTT	CASTRDRGTDTQYF
few	TRBD1	TRBJ1-5	TRBV20-1	TGCAGTGCTAGAGGGACAGGGCGTCAGCCCCAGCATTTT	CSARGTGRQPQHF
many	-	TRBJ2-1	TRBV4-2	TGTGCCAGCAGCCAAGTGTGGACGAGCTCCTACAATGAGCAGTTCTTC	CASSQVWTSSYNEQFF
few	-	TRBJ1-4	TRBV29-1	TGCAGCGTTGGTCCTCGGCGGGGTGAAAAACTGTTTTTT	CSVGPRRGEKLFF
many	TRBD1	TRBJ1-2	TRBV9	TGTGCCAGCAGCTTTCAAGGGACAGGGCAAGGCTACACCTTC	CASSFQGTGQGYTF
few	-	TRBJ1-1	TRBV29-1	TGCAGCGTCTCGGACAGCGAAGTTTTCTTT	CSVSDSEVFF
many	-	TRBJ1-4	TRBV12-3/TRBV12-4	TGTGCCAGCAGCCTAGGGGGACTGCATGAAAAACTGTTTTTT	CASSLGGLHEKLFF
many	-	TRBJ2-7	TRBV20-1	TGCAGTGCTGTACTGACACTCACCTACGAGCAGTACTTC	CSAVLTLTYEQYF
many	-	TRBJ2-3	TRBV12-3/TRBV12-4	TGTGCCAGCAGTTTAGCCTCAGCGAGAATATTGCAGGATACGCAGTATTTT	CASSLASARILQDTQYF
many	TRBD1	TRBJ1-1	TRBV20-1	TGCAGTGCTAAGAGCGACAGGGCGATCACTGAAGCTTTCTTT	CSAKSDRAITEAFF
many	TRBD2	TRBJ2-3	TRBV2	TGTGCCAGCACCCGACTAGCGGGGGGGAGCACAGATACGCAGTATTTT	CASTRLAGGSTDTQYF
few	TRBD2	TRBJ2-1	TRBV7-3	TGTGCCAGCAGCCCCCGGGCAGGGGGACTAGCGGGGGGCAGACACAATGAGCAGTTCTTC	CASSPRAGGLAGGRHNEQFF
-	-	TRBJ2-7	TRBV29-1	TGCAGCGTTGATACTGACAGCTCCTACGAGCAGTACTTC	CSVDTDSSYEQYF
-	-	TRBJ1-1	TRBV2	TGTGCCAGCAGTGACACCACTGAAGCTTTCTTT	CASSDTTEAFF
-	TRBD1	TRBJ2-2	TRBV29-1	TGCAGCGTTGTGACCGGGACAGTAAACACCGGGGAGCTGTTTTTT	CSVVTGTVNTGELFF
few	-	TRBJ2-7	TRBV12-3/TRBV12-4	TGTGCCAGCAGTTTACTTCCAGGGACCTCCTACGAGCAGTACTTC	CASSLLPGTSYEQYF
-	-	TRBJ1-2	TRBV29-1	TGCAGCGTCCTTGATGACAGCTCTGGCTACACCTTC	CSVLDDSSGYTF
medium-sized	-	TRBJ2-7	TRBV7-9	TGTGCCAGCAGCTTAAGTCTGAGCTCCTACGAGCAGTACTTC	CASSLSLSSYEQYF
many	-	TRBJ2-5	TRBV12-3/TRBV12-4	TGTGCCAGCAGGTCGGGACAAGAAGAGACCCAGTACTTC	CASRSGQEETQYF
many	-	TRBJ2-3	TRBV29-1	TGCAGCGTTGTTGGGTCCCCGGGTAGTACAGATACGCAGTATTTT	CSVVGSPGSTDTQYF
-	-	TRBJ1-1	TRBV12-3/TRBV12-4	TGTGCCAGCAGTTTAATGGAAGGCACTGAAGCTTTCTTT	CASSLMEGTEAFF
-	-	TRBJ2-1	TRBV29-1	TGCAGCTCAGGACACAACAATGAGCAGTTCTTC	CSSGHNNEQFF
few	-	TRBJ2-1	TRBV3-1	TGTGCCAGCAGCTTCACGGGGTCCTACAATGAGCAGTTCTTC	CASSFTGSYNEQFF
-	TRBD2	TRBJ2-3	TRBV6-4	TGTGCCAGCAGCCCCGATAGCGGGAGAGGCGCAGATACGCAGTATTTT	CASSPDSGRGADTQYF
many	-	TRBJ2-3	TRBV3-1	TGTGCCAGCAGCCCCTCCGGCACAGATACGCAGTATTTT	CASSPSGTDTQYF